This T cell receptor (beta chain) stems from a study of blood T cell repertoires in COVID-19. Overall study context: PBMCs, B-cell-depleted T cells, or T cells were the source of the cDNA or gDNA that made up the material.

Using immunoSEQ multiplex PCR, the repertoire was profiled, and TCRdb retains in-frame clones only, with some absent. The sample records approximately 190,000 clones, 84% being singletons. Sequenced input: peripheral blood. The sequence derives from a woman aged 70-85 years with active or convalescent COVID-19.

The CDR3 DNA follows: TGTGCCAGCAGGGAGACTAGCGCCAGCTCCTACGAGCAGTACTTC. Translating it yields CASRETSASSYEQYF. The gene calls are TRBV2 and TRBJ2-7, with 8 bases aligning to TRBD2. Trimming at V came to 6 bases and at J to 0 bases, leaving 7 bases not matched to a gene. CDR1 is SNHLY and CDR2 is FYNNEI in the germline V gene. The CDR3 is 15 amino acids. The whole variable domain, remainder taken from reference TRBV2 and TRBJ2-7, is EPEVTQTPSHQVTQMGQEVILRCVPISNHLYFYWYRQILGQKVEFLVSFYNNEISEKSEIFDDQFSVERPDGSNFTLKIRSTKLEDSAMYFCASRETSASSYEQYFGPGTRLTVT.